This T cell receptor (beta chain) was identified during a study of cytomegalovirus exposure and HLA in healthy donors. The repertoire was sequenced with immunoSEQ multiplex PCR; TCRdb's copy has only in-frame clones and lacks some. This table has 76,000 or so clones, roughly 95% appearing once. Germline V CDR1 and CDR2: SNHLY, FYNNEI. The CDR3 is made up of 14 amino acids. The ends lost 6 bases at V and 4 bases at J; junction bases unmatched: 5. This clonotype was sampled from a woman between 18 and 29 years old in good health and CMV-seropositive. The sequencing sample was made of PBMCs. The chain carries TRBV2 and TRBJ1-4, with TRBD1 identical over 7 bases. The CDR3 DNA reads as TGTGCCAGCAGGGGGGACAGAAATAATGAAAAACTGTTTTTT. This codes for CASRGDRNNEKLFF.